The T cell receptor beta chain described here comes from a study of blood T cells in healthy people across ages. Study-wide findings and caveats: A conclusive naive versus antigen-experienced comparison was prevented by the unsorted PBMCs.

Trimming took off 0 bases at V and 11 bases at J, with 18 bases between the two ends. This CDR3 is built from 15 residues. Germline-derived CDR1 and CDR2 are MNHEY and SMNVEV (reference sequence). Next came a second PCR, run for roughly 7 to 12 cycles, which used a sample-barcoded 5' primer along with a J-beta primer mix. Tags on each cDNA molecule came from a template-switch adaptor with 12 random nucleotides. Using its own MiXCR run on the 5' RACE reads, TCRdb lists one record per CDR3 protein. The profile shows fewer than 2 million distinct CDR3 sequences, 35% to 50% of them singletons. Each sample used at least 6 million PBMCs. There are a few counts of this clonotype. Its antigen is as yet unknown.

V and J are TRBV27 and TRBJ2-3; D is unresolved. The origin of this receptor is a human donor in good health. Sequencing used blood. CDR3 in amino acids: CASSLSSGPTLGQYF. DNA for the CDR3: TGTGCCAGCAGTTTATCGTCCGGACCAACATTGGGGCAGTATTTT.